This entry lists 27 T cell receptor beta chains sequenced from one sample in a study of cytomegalovirus exposure and HLA in healthy donors. Vbeta (60) and Jbeta (13) primers were used in the PCR. This table comes from immunoSEQ multiplex PCR, and its TCRdb copy is limited to in-frame clones, with some not included. This table has 150,000 to 200,000 clones, around 80% appearing once. The sequenced sample was PBMCs. The source is a woman aged 30 to 39 in good health and CMV-seropositive.

The CDR3 DNA reads TGTGCCAGCAGTGATTTGAGGGACAGGGTAGGTCAGCCCCAGCATTTT. It encodes CASSDLRDRVGQPQHF. V gene TRBV6-1 combines with J gene TRBJ1-5; 9 bases line up with TRBD1. V was pared by 3 bases and J by 6 bases, with 9 bases of the junction left unmatched. This CDR3 comprises 16 residues. Germline V CDR1 and CDR2: MNHNS, SASEGT.

This sequence joins TRBV5-1 and TRBJ2-1; tentative D call: TRBD2 (6 bases). V dropped 0 bases and J dropped 0 bases, with 7 bases sitting between them. CDR1 is SGHRS and CDR2 is YFSETQ in the germline V gene. There are 15 residues in the CDR3. The CDR3 DNA reads TGCGCCAGCAGCTTGGGCGGGGTCTCCTACAATGAGCAGTTCTTC. It yields the protein CASSLGGVSYNEQFF.

This chain links TRBV10-3 with TRBJ1-5; 7 bases line up with TRBD1. The CDR3 loop spans 16 amino acids. Germline V gene sequence: CDR1 ENHRY, CDR2 SYGVKD. The V segment lost 0 bases and the J segment 0 bases; nucleotides outside the gene matches: 2. CDR3 nucleotides: TGTGCCATCAGTGAGTCCGGGGACAGTAGCAATCAGCCCCAGCATTTT. Protein sequence: CAISESGDSSNQPQHF.

The chain joins TRBV28 to TRBJ2-1; TRBD2 agrees at 11 bases. Per germline, CDR1 MDHEN and CDR2 SYDVKM. Unmatched junction bases numbered 1, after V lost 6 bases and J lost 0 bases. There are 15 residues in the CDR3. CDR3 residues: CASRTSGSSYNEQFF. The CDR3 bases are TGTGCCAGCAGAACTAGCGGGAGCTCCTACAATGAGCAGTTCTTC.

The chain combines TRBV27 with TRBJ2-7; 8 positions match TRBD1. The CDR3 consists of 13 residues. CDR1 is MNHEY, CDR2 SMNVEV, per germline (reference sequence). The J segment lost 2 bases and the V segment lost 6 bases, leaving 3 bases of the junction unmatched. The CDR3 spells CASRRTGPYEQYF. Written as DNA, the CDR3 is TGTGCCAGCAGACGGACAGGGCCCTACGAGCAGTACTTC.

This clone occurred a few times. V usage is TRBV7-9 and J usage is TRBJ1-1; D gene ambiguous. Germline V lookup: CDR1 SEHNR, CDR2 FQNEAQ (reference sequence). The CDR3 extends over 18 amino acids. V lost 5 bases and J 0 bases, leaving 22 bases between the germline ends. This CDR3 is CASSPPRGQTTLNTEAFF. DNA of the CDR3: TGTGCCAGCAGCCCCCCTAGAGGGCAGACCACATTGAACACTGAAGCTTTCTTT.

The chain links TRBV4-1 to TRBJ2-7; 8 bases are a match to TRBD2. Losses at the gene ends were 0 bases for V and 3 bases for J; bases not matched to a gene: 16. The CDR3 contains 19 residues. CDR1 MGHRA and CDR2 YSYEKL come from the germline V gene. CDR3 region: CASSQDGLAGLGVRYEQYF. The CDR3 bases are TGCGCCAGCAGCCAAGACGGGCTAGCGGGTTTAGGGGTTCGCTACGAGCAGTACTTC.

This clone has a handful of counts. This chain uses TRBV12-5 with TRBJ2-7, with 10 bases matching TRBD2. Germline V lookup: CDR1 LGHNT, CDR2 FRNRAP. V trimming: 6 bases; J trimming: 2 bases; junction bases outside the gene matches: 13. This CDR3 spans 17 amino acids. The CDR3 DNA sequence: TGTGCTAGTGGGAATCCTTTAACTAGCGGGGCAACCTACGAGCAGTACTTC. Translated: CASGNPLTSGATYEQYF.

This rearrangement joins TRBV29-1 to TRBJ1-2; D ambiguous. The CDR3 is 16 residues long. Germline-derived CDR1 and CDR2 are SQVTM and ANQGSEA. The V gene lost 0 bases and the J gene lost 4 bases, with 18 bases spanning the gap. The chain's CDR3 is CSVEDRSGRSLYGYTF. The CDR3 DNA reads as TGCAGCGTTGAAGATCGGTCGGGGAGGAGCCTCTATGGCTACACCTTC.

CDR3 region: CASSPTGYEQFF. The CDR3 coding sequence is TGTGCCAGCAGTCCCACAGGTTATGAGCAGTTCTTC. The V call is TRBV6-5, the J call TRBJ2-1; maybe TRBD1 (5 bases). The V and J ends lost 5 bases and 8 bases respectively, with 10 bases between them. Germline assignment: CDR1 MNHEY and CDR2 SVGAGI. The CDR3 contains 12 residues.

The chain carries TRBV27 and TRBJ1-5; the match to TRBD1 covers 7 bases. The CDR3 loop spans 15 amino acids. Germline V gene data show CDR1 as MNHEY and CDR2 as SMNVEV (reference sequence). V was clipped by 8 bases and J by 1 base; unmatched bases: 8. The CDR3 DNA is TGTGCCAGCTCCCCTAGGGGGCCGAGCAATCAGCCCCAGCATTTT. Translated, it gives CASSPRGPSNQPQHF.

The J gene is TRBJ2-1, the V gene TRBV7-3, with 7 nucleotides matching TRBD2. Losses at the gene ends were 4 bases for V and 5 bases for J; bases not matched to a gene: 5. This CDR3 region has 14 residues. The germline V gene encodes CDR1 SGHTA and CDR2 FQGTGA. CDR3 loop: CASSSSGTNNEQFF. The CDR3 DNA follows: TGTGCCAGCAGCTCATCCGGGACTAACAATGAGCAGTTCTTC.

This clone was detected a few times. The gene calls are TRBV11-2 and TRBJ2-1, with TRBD2 identical over 12 bases. V gave up 4 bases and J gave up 7 bases; unmatched junction bases: 5. This CDR3 is 15 amino acids long. Germline V gene sequence: CDR1 SGHAT, CDR2 FQNNGV. Here the CDR3 reads CASSSRGLAGNEQFF. CDR3 DNA: TGTGCCAGCAGCTCAAGGGGACTAGCGGGTAATGAGCAGTTCTTC.

This chain links TRBV6-1 with TRBJ2-7, with 7 bases lining up with TRBD2. The junction had 11 bases not matched to a gene; V was cut back by 5 bases and J by 4 bases. The germline CDR1 and CDR2 sequences are MNHNS and SASEGT. The CDR3 spans 15 residues. CDR3 DNA sequence: TGTGCCAGCAGTTTAATGGCGGGAGATAGGTACGAGCAGTACTTC. Translated: CASSLMAGDRYEQYF.

The V and J genes are TRBV7-6 and TRBJ2-1; TRBD2 matches 7 bases. The CDR3 runs to 16 residues. CDR1 is SGHVS, CDR2 FNYEAQ, per germline. Trimming cost V 2 bases and J 2 bases; bases outside gene matches: 6. The CDR3 DNA follows: TGTGCCAGCAGCTTACCACCTAGCGGTCCCTACAATGAGCAGTTCTTC. This translates into CASSLPPSGPYNEQFF.

This clone appeared once. The rearrangement joins TRBV19 to TRBJ2-3, with D maybe TRBD2 (5 bases). Germline lookup yields CDR1 LNHDA and CDR2 SQIVND (reference sequence). The CDR3 has 15 amino acids. The germline V and J ends were trimmed by 9 bases and 1 base, with 17 bases remaining between them. The CDR3: CASLKPGSRTDTQYF. DNA for the CDR3: TGTGCCAGCCTAAAACCGGGATCCCGCACAGATACGCAGTATTTT.

The rearrangement uses TRBV27 and TRBJ2-1; 9 bases are shared with TRBD2. Germline-derived CDR1 and CDR2 are MNHEY and SMNVEV (reference sequence). The CDR3 extends over 15 amino acids. J was trimmed by 7 bases and V by 4 bases; bases with no gene match: 8. The CDR3: CASSWVAGARNEQFF. For the CDR3, the DNA is TGTGCCAGCAGTTGGGTAGCGGGAGCCAGAAATGAGCAGTTCTTC.

The gene calls are TRBV11-3 and TRBJ1-1; D is unclear. The CDR3 has 14 amino acids. Deletions cut 0 bases from V and 1 base from J, with 6 bases between. The germline gives CDR1 SGHNT, CDR2 YENEEA. Here the CDR3 reads CASSLDGPNTEAFF. As DNA, the CDR3 is TGTGCCAGCAGCTTAGATGGGCCGAACACTGAAGCTTTCTTT. The complete variable domain, with remaining parts taken from reference TRBV11-3 and TRBJ1-1, reads EAGVVQSPRYKIIEKKQPVAFWCNPISGHNTLYWYLQNLGQGPELLIRYENEEAVDDSQLPKDRFSAERLKGVDSTLKIQPAELGDSAVYLCASSLDGPNTEAFFGQGTRLTVV.

The chain links TRBV28 to TRBJ2-1, with 10 nucleotides matching TRBD1. J lost 0 bases, V lost 2 bases, and 16 bases had no gene match. This CDR3 spans 21 amino acids. From germline, CDR1 is MDHEN and CDR2 SYDVKM. The CDR3 loop is CASSLGGAGQGTPSSYNEQFF. In DNA, the CDR3 is TGTGCCAGCAGTTTAGGTGGGGCGGGACAGGGGACTCCTAGCTCCTACAATGAGCAGTTCTTC.

The table lists this clone with a few counts. The chain links TRBV6-1 to TRBJ1-2, with TRBD1 identical over 9 bases. The CDR3 is made up of 15 amino acids. Germline V lookup: CDR1 MNHNS, CDR2 SASEGT. J was trimmed by 1 base and V by 6 bases; bases with no gene match: 6. In nucleotides, the CDR3 is TGTGCCAGCAGCCTTGACAGGGGGGTTAACTATGGCTACACCTTC. This codes for CASSLDRGVNYGYTF.

The chain employs TRBV9 and TRBJ2-7; 8 bases agree with TRBD2. The junction had 11 bases not matched to a gene; V was cut back by 6 bases and J by 3 bases. The germline CDR1 and CDR2 sequences are SGDLS and YYNGEE. This CDR3 is built from 15 residues. The CDR3 nucleotides read TGTGCCAGCACCCGGGGGGAACTAGCGGACTACGAGCAGTACTTC. Translated, it gives CASTRGELADYEQYF.

The rearrangement links TRBV27 to TRBJ2-4; 14 bases are a match to TRBD2. The CDR3 loop spans 17 amino acids. Per germline, CDR1 MNHEY and CDR2 SMNVEV (reference sequence). V was clipped by 5 bases and J by 5 bases; unmatched bases: 8. The CDR3 DNA sequence: TGTGCCAGCAGTCTAAGACTAGCGGGAGGGCCAGAAAACATTCAGTACTTC. Its protein product is CASSLRLAGGPENIQYF.

This chain uses TRBV4-2 with TRBJ1-1; D uncertain. The CDR3 has 14 residues. V lost 0 bases to trimming and J lost 4 bases, with 9 bases between them. Germline V gene sequence: CDR1 LGHNA, CDR2 YNFKEQ. The CDR3 DNA reads as TGTGCCAGCAGCCAAGAGGCCCTAGGCACTGAAGCTTTCTTT. It codes for CASSQEALGTEAFF.

The chain carries TRBV4-1 and TRBJ2-1; TRBD2 matches at 12 bases. Germline CDR1 reads MGHRA; CDR2 reads YSYEKL. CDR3 length: 17 residues. After removal of 4 bases from V and 6 bases from J, the junction contained 10 bases not matched to a gene. CDR3 region: CASSLALTSGSANEQFF. The CDR3 DNA follows: TGCGCCAGCAGCCTAGCGCTGACTAGCGGGAGTGCCAATGAGCAGTTCTTC.

This clone was seen more than once but under ten times. The chain joins TRBV6-5 to TRBJ2-1; 7 nucleotides match TRBD2. Trimming cost V 4 bases and J 4 bases; bases outside gene matches: 1. The germline V gene has CDR1 MNHEY and CDR2 SVGAGI. CDR3 size: 13 residues. The DNA for the CDR3 is TGTGCCAGCAGTTTAGCGGGTTACAATGAGCAGTTCTTC. Amino acids: CASSLAGYNEQFF.

The gene calls are TRBV7-8 and TRBJ2-3; TRBD1 might be the D (5 bases). V was trimmed by 3 bases and J by 3 bases, leaving 10 bases between them. The CDR3 is 14 residues long. Germline V lookup: CDR1 SGHVS, CDR2 FQNEAQ. CDR3 region: CASSFRDLTDTQYF. CDR3 coding DNA: TGTGCCAGCAGCTTCAGGGATCTAACAGATACGCAGTATTTT.

CDR3 sequence (DNA): TGTGCCAGCTCCGACACCGGCACCGGGGAGCTGTTTTTT. It specifies CASSDTGTGELFF. The chain couples TRBV6-4 to TRBJ2-2; D unresolved. Trimming pared 8 bases from V and 4 bases from J, leaving 11 bases between. The germline V gene encodes CDR1 MRHNA and CDR2 SNTAGT. The CDR3 length is 13 residues.